Listed below are T cell receptor beta chains from one sample, sequenced in a study of cytomegalovirus exposure and HLA in healthy donors. The assay was immunoSEQ multiplex PCR, and TCRdb's table has in-frame clones only and misses some. Counted here are 170,000 or so clones, roughly 80% occurring once; the ten biggest clones make up 2.8%. The sample taken for sequencing was PBMCs. These receptors were collected from a woman aged 18-30 years in good health and CMV-seropositive. The CDR3 runs from the conserved cysteine through the conserved F or W. Each record gives: CDR3 length, V gene, J gene, clone size, CDR3 protein. Size is stated for part of the rows, as once, few or many counts, or as a class when the clone is expanded.

12	TRBV6-1	TRBJ1-2	-	CASGDIYYGYTF
16	TRBV27	TRBJ1-6	-	CASSLPPGARGSPLHF
15	TRBV4-1	TRBJ2-7	once	CASKPWTGEGYEQYF
15	TRBV19	TRBJ1-5	-	CASSGRDRRSQPQHF
16	TRBV15	TRBJ2-2	-	CATSRLGLAGTGELFF
15	TRBV12-5	TRBJ2-5	once	CASGLNSGGAETQYF
15	TRBV19	TRBJ1-1	-	CASSMPMRPSAEAFF
12	TRBV6-1	TRBJ2-3	-	CASAGPTDTQYF
14	TRBV19	TRBJ2-6	once	CASSPGAGANVLTF
15	TRBV14	TRBJ2-7	few	CASSPSGRVYNEQYF
13	TRBV6-1	TRBJ2-5	once	CASMRSGRETQYF
15	TRBV4-1	TRBJ1-3	-	CASSQERASGNTIYF
16	TRBV7-9	TRBJ2-3	-	CASSLAGTGSIDTQYF
19	TRBV5-1	TRBJ1-6	-	CASSSRPTGTSSYNSPLHF
14	TRBV7-8	TRBJ2-5	-	CASRRTSPKETQYF
15	TRBV4-3	TRBJ2-5	-	CASSRQLGSQETQYF
15	TRBV6-6	TRBJ1-3	-	CASSYSGSSGNTIYF
14	TRBV7-2	TRBJ2-7	-	CASSPDRGAYEQYF
16	TRBV27	TRBJ2-5	-	CASSALTVAHQETQYF
14	TRBV2	TRBJ1-1	-	CASSAKGLNTEAFF
15	TRBV2	TRBJ1-1	-	CASSKTGQGRTEAFF
15	TRBV6-1	TRBJ2-3	-	CASSDWTSGTDTQYF
18	TRBV10-3	TRBJ1-3	-	CAISESGFRVSSGNTIYF
15	TRBV2	TRBJ2-5	-	CASRAGFGYEETQYF
17	TRBV19	TRBJ2-2	-	CASSISGLAGTTGELFF
14	TRBV14	TRBJ2-1	-	CASSLGQGADEQFF
13	TRBV7-8	TRBJ1-1	-	CASSARGNTEAFF
13	TRBV7-2	TRBJ2-1	-	CASSSSGSNEQFF
13	TRBV2	TRBJ1-1	few	CASSLGHLTEAFF
16	TRBV5-1	TRBJ2-3	-	CASKGNRLKYTDTQYF
14	TRBV7-2	TRBJ2-1	-	CASSGPSYYNEQFF
15	TRBV9	TRBJ1-1	-	CASSVSPRTGGEAFF
15	TRBV10-3	TRBJ2-1	-	CAISAGRGFNNEQFF
16	TRBV6-5	TRBJ2-5	-	CASSYGQGPGEETQYF
14	TRBV6-1	TRBJ2-1	-	CASSLMTGQGEQFF
12	TRBV25-1	TRBJ2-1	-	CASRRLEAEQFF
16	TRBV5-1	TRBJ1-3	-	CASSLEMQGMGNTIYF
14	TRBV13	TRBJ2-4	-	CASSSAGVVDIQYF
14	TRBV4-1	TRBJ2-7	-	CASSRDRVSHEQYF
16	TRBV9	TRBJ1-1	-	CASSVVGQGAITEAFF
15	TRBV6-1	TRBJ1-2	-	CASSTDRVEGYGYTF
13	TRBV5-6	TRBJ2-5	-	CASSFTGEETQYF
13	TRBV19	TRBJ1-2	-	CATARTDNYGYTF
12	TRBV5-1	TRBJ1-1	-	CATRDANTEAFF
17	TRBV4-2	TRBJ2-1	-	CASSRPPPGQGYNEQFF